This is a list of T cell receptor beta chains from one sample in a study of T-cell reconstitution after alpha-beta-depleted transplantation in children. TCRdb analysed the PCR reads with MiXCR anew, one entry per CDR3 protein. The table includes about 58,000 distinct CDR3 sequences, approximately 43% detected once. The material was PBMCs, mostly from graft donor cells, obtained 360 days after TCRalphabeta/CD19-depleted stem cell transplant. These receptors originate from a male patient between 10 and 17 years old who had a stem cell transplant for acute lymphoblastic leukemia, so the T cells may come from the graft donor. CDR3s include the opening cysteine and the closing phenylalanine or tryptophan. A D gene is named only where the DNA matches it firmly. Expanded clones get a size class; other rows say once, few or many, or leave the size out.

j_call d_call v_call clone_size cdr3_nt cdr3_aa
TRBJ2-7 TRBD2 TRBV12-3/TRBV12-4 . TGTGCCAGCAGTCCAGGACTAGCGGGAGCCCTCGAGCAGTACTTC CASSPGLAGALEQYF
TRBJ2-5 . TRBV29-1 . TGCAGCGTTTGTGCGGGTTTCCAAGAGACCCAGTACTTC CSVCAGFQETQYF
TRBJ2-1 TRBD2 TRBV5-1 . TGCGCCAGCAGCTTGGCCCCTAGCGGGGTTGAGCAGTTCTTC CASSLAPSGVEQFF
TRBJ2-5 . TRBV2 once TGTGCCACCGGATCGGGTGAGGAGACCCAGTACTTC CATGSGEETQYF
TRBJ2-7 TRBD1 TRBV5-1 . TGCGCCAGCAGCTTCTTCGGGACAGACGAGCAGTACTTC CASSFFGTDEQYF
TRBJ1-2 TRBD1 TRBV11-2 . TGTGCCAGCAGCGACCGACAGGGGCGGGGCTACACCTTC CASSDRQGRGYTF
TRBJ2-3 . TRBV4-2 . TGTGCCAGCAGCCCCCCCCTCGGCTTTTCTAGCACAGATACGCAGTATTTT CASSPPLGFSSTDTQYF
TRBJ2-3 TRBD2 TRBV20-1 . TGCAGTGCTAGAGATCTTAGCGGGGGTGACCTTACAGATACGCAGTATTTT CSARDLSGGDLTDTQYF
TRBJ2-5 . TRBV27 . TGTGCCAGCAGTTTCCCGTCCGAGACCCAGTACTTC CASSFPSETQYF
TRBJ2-1 TRBD2 TRBV12-3/TRBV12-4 few TGTGCCAGCAGTATGGGACTAGCGGCTTACAATGAGCAGTTCTTC CASSMGLAAYNEQFF
TRBJ2-1 TRBD2 TRBV9 . TGTGCCAGCAGCGTAGGGACTAGCTCCTACAATGAGCAGTTCTTC CASSVGTSSYNEQFF
TRBJ2-1 TRBD2 TRBV11-2 . TGTGCCAGCAGCTTAGGTACTAGCGGGAGCTATGAGCAGTTCTTC CASSLGTSGSYEQFF
TRBJ1-4 . TRBV29-1 . TGCAGCGTTGCGCAGGGATCTGAAAAACTGTTTTTT CSVAQGSEKLFF
TRBJ1-5 . TRBV5-1 few TGCGCCAGCAGCGTGGGACCTAGCAATCAGCCCCAGCATTTT CASSVGPSNQPQHF
TRBJ2-1 TRBD2 TRBV6-5 . TGTGCCAGCAGTTACCTAAGACTAGCGGGAGGGCCACATGAGCAGTTCTTC CASSYLRLAGGPHEQFF
TRBJ1-2 . TRBV10-3 few TGTGCCATCAGTGACGGGAACTATGGCTACACCTTC CAISDGNYGYTF
TRBJ2-3 TRBD1 TRBV28 . TGTGCCAGCAGTCCGGGACAGGGGCTCTCTAGCACAGATACGCAGTATTTT CASSPGQGLSSTDTQYF
TRBJ2-3 . TRBV11-1 few TGTGCCAGCAGCTTTCGACAGGTTCGAGTTCTAGCGGAAGCGGGAGATACGCAGTATTTT CASSFRQVRVLAEAGDTQYF
TRBJ2-3 . TRBV5-1 . TGCGCCAGCAGCTTGACCCATGGCACAGATACGCAGTATTTT CASSLTHGTDTQYF
TRBJ2-7 . TRBV29-1 . TGCAGCGTTGGGGGACTCAATTACCCCTCCTACGAGCAGTACTTC CSVGGLNYPSYEQYF
TRBJ1-3 . TRBV9 . TGTGCCAGCAGCGTATGGGAGGCTGGAAACACCATATATTTT CASSVWEAGNTIYF
TRBJ2-1 . TRBV2 . TGTGCCAGCAGTGTTGCGGGGACTCTCAATGAGCAGTTCTTC CASSVAGTLNEQFF
TRBJ2-1 . TRBV7-8 . TGTGCCAGCAGCTTAGTCAGGGCCCGGGGTGAGCAGTTCTTC CASSLVRARGEQFF
TRBJ2-3 . TRBV7-2 . TGTGCCAGCAGCGAGGACCGCACAGATACGCAGTATTTT CASSEDRTDTQYF
TRBJ2-6 TRBD1 TRBV15 . TGTGCCACCAGCAGAGTGGGACAGGCCCTAAGCTCTGGGGCCAACGTCCTGACTTTC CATSRVGQALSSGANVLTF
TRBJ2-1 . TRBV10-3 many TGTGCCATCATGGCCAGGGGGCGAGCTAGCGGGCAGACCGGCTCCTACAATGAGCAGTTCTTC CAIMARGRASGQTGSYNEQFF
TRBJ2-1 TRBD2 TRBV12-3/TRBV12-4 few TGTGCCAGCAGTGTATCACTAGCGGGAGTGGGAAGTGAGCAGTTCTTC CASSVSLAGVGSEQFF
TRBJ2-5 . TRBV6-2/TRBV6-3 few TGTGCCAGCAGTTACGTCAGGGGAGAGACCCAGTACTTC CASSYVRGETQYF
TRBJ1-1 . TRBV5-1 once TGCGCCAGCAGCTTGGAAGCCGCAAACACTGAAGCTTTCTTT CASSLEAANTEAFF
TRBJ2-5 . TRBV27 many TGTGCCAGCAGTTTAGGGGAGACCCAGTACTTC CASSLGETQYF
TRBJ2-7 TRBD1 TRBV11-2 . TGTGCCAGCAGCTTTGACAGGGCCTACGAGCAGTACTTC CASSFDRAYEQYF
TRBJ2-5 . TRBV7-9 . TGTGCCAGCAGCTGGCGGCGGGAGACCCAGTACTTC CASSWRRETQYF
TRBJ2-7 . TRBV27 . TGTGCCAGCAGTTTACAACCTTACTACGAGCAGTACTTC CASSLQPYYEQYF
TRBJ1-4 TRBD1 TRBV29-1 many TGCAGCGCCTCCGGGACAGGGAAAGAAAAACTGTTTTTT CSASGTGKEKLFF
TRBJ2-3 TRBD1 TRBV7-3 . TGTGCCAGCAGCCTAACAGGGGACCACACAGATACGCAGTATTTT CASSLTGDHTDTQYF
TRBJ2-1 TRBD2 TRBV28 . TGTGCCAGCAGTTCCACGGGACTAGCAGCCTACAATGAGCAGTTCTTC CASSSTGLAAYNEQFF
TRBJ2-1 TRBD2 TRBV5-6 few TGTGCCAGCAGCCGGGGACTAGCGGGATTCTTGCTTGAGCAGTTCTTC CASSRGLAGFLLEQFF
TRBJ1-4 . TRBV12-3/TRBV12-4 . TGTGCCAGCAGTTCCATCGGTACTAGGGGTGAAAAACTGTTTTTT CASSSIGTRGEKLFF
TRBJ2-5 TRBD2 TRBV9 . TGTGCCAGCAGCGCCAGATCGACTAGCGGGGAGGAGACCCAGTACTTC CASSARSTSGEETQYF
TRBJ2-1 . TRBV28 once TGTGCCAGCAGTTTAGTGGGCGTGTCCTACAATGAGCAGTTCTTC CASSLVGVSYNEQFF
TRBJ2-2 . TRBV5-1 . TGCGCCAGCAGCCTCGGGGACCGGCCCACCGGGGAGCTGTTTTTT CASSLGDRPTGELFF
TRBJ2-7 . TRBV20-1 many TGCAGTGGTCGGACTTCTAAGTCCTACGAGCAGTACTTC CSGRTSKSYEQYF
TRBJ2-4 . TRBV4-1 few TGCGCCAGCACCAGTGGGTGGGGACTAGCCAAAAACATTCAGTACTTC CASTSGWGLAKNIQYF
TRBJ2-7 . TRBV15 few TGTGCCACCAGTCGGGTTGGTGAGCAGTACTTC CATSRVGEQYF
TRBJ2-3 . TRBV4-2 . TGTGCCAGCAGCCAAGAGGGTGGGCAATTCACAGATACGCAGTATTTT CASSQEGGQFTDTQYF
TRBJ2-7 . TRBV5-5 . TGTGCCAGCAGCTTGGTGTTTGGGTACGAGCAGTACTTC CASSLVFGYEQYF
TRBJ2-5 . TRBV7-8 . TGTGCCAGCAGCCAGGCAGAGACCCAGTACTTC CASSQAETQYF
TRBJ2-1 . TRBV20-1 . TGCAGTGCTACCCTCATGAGCTCCTACAATGAGCAGTTCTTC CSATLMSSYNEQFF
TRBJ2-3 TRBD2 TRBV19 . TGTGCCAGTACCAACCCGGCTAGCGGGAGTGGGGATACGCAGTATTTT CASTNPASGSGDTQYF
TRBJ2-2 . TRBV5-1 . TGCGCCAGCTCCGGGACGGCGAACACCGGGGAGCTGTTTTTT CASSGTANTGELFF
TRBJ2-7 . TRBV12-3/TRBV12-4 . TGTGCCAGCAGTTCCGCGGGACCCGACTACGAGCAGTACTTC CASSSAGPDYEQYF
TRBJ2-7 . TRBV29-1 . TGCAGCGTTAGTTCCAGAATCCTAGGGGAGCAGTACTTC CSVSSRILGEQYF
TRBJ2-7 TRBD1 TRBV6-1 . TGTGCCAGCACTGCACAGGGGGCTAACTACGAGCAGTACTTC CASTAQGANYEQYF
TRBJ2-7 TRBD1 TRBV11-2 . TGTGCCAGCAGCTTAGAGTCGATTGAAACGGGACAGGGCTACGAGCAGTACTTC CASSLESIETGQGYEQYF
TRBJ2-1 TRBD2 TRBV19 . TGTGCCAGTAGTATAGGTCCGGGAGGCTACAATGAGCAGTTCTTC CASSIGPGGYNEQFF
TRBJ2-1 . TRBV7-6 many TGTGCCAGCAGCTTAGTGGGGGGTAGGGCGGCCGGCCTACTCTACAATGAGCAGTTCTTC CASSLVGGRAAGLLYNEQFF
TRBJ2-2 TRBD2 TRBV4-3 few TGCGCCAGCAGCCAAATTAGCGGGGCCTACACCGGGGAGCTGTTTTTT CASSQISGAYTGELFF